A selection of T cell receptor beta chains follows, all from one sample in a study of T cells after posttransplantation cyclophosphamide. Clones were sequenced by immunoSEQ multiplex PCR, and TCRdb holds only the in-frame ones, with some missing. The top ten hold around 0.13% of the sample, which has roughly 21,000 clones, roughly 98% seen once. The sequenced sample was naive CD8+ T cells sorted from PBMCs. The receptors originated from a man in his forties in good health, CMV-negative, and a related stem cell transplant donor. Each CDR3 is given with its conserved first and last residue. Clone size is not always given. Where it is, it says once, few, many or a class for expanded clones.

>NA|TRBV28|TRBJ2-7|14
CASSHRGQAYEQYF
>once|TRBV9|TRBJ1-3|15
CASTQGNLAGNTIYF
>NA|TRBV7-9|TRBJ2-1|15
CASSSRDREVSEQFF
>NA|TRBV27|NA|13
CASSLSGRGEQYF
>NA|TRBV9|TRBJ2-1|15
CASSVSGALYNEQFF
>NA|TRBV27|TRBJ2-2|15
CASSLEGGNTGELFF
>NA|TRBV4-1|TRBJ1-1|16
CASSQAQTDMNTEAFF
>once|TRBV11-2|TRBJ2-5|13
CASSITSEETQYF
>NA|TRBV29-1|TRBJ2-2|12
CSVVADTGELFF
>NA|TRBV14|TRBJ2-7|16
CASSQVLSGSLYEQYF
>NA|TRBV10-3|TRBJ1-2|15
CAISEEGAINYGYTF
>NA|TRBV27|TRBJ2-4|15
CASSLVVQGKNIQYF
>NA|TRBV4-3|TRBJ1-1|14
CASSQVAAADEAFF
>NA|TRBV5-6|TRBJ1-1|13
CASSLQGNTEAFF
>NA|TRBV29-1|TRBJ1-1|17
CSVEDRGLQRMNTEAFF
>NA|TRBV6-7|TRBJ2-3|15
CASGLLAGNTDTQYF
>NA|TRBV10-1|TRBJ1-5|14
CASSYRVGGQPQHF
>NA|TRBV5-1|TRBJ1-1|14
CASSLGGGLIGAFF
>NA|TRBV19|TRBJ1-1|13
CASRRGVGDEAFF
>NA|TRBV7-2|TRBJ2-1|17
CASSEWTSGRSYNEQFF
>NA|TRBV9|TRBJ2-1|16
CASSVATMRVYNEQFF
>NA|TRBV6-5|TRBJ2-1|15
CASSVSDLLYNEQFF
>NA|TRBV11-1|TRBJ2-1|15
CASRFGTGGYNEQFF
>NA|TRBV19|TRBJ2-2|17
CASSIDPSGSSTGELFF